These T cell receptor beta chains were read from a single sample in a study of CD4 T cells in relation to SARS-CoV-2 and coronaviruses. Using immunoSEQ multiplex PCR, the repertoire was profiled, and TCRdb retains in-frame clones only, with some absent. The sample consists of some 60,000 clones, around 92% of them appearing once. The specimen was naive CD4+ T cells from PBMCs. Source of these receptors: an adult with COVID-19. Each CDR3 is given with its conserved first and last residue. The D gene is left open where the match is weak. Where a row states a size, it is once, few, many or the class of an expanded clone; other rows omit it.

D gene	J gene	V gene	clone size	CDR3 DNA	CDR3 protein
NA	TRBJ2-7	TRBV6-5	NA	TGTGCCAGCAGCATAACCTACGAGCAGTACTTC	CASSITYEQYF
TRBD1	TRBJ2-2	TRBV14	NA	TGTGCCAGCAGCACCCGGGACAGGGTGAACACCGGGGAGCTGTTTTTT	CASSTRDRVNTGELFF
TRBD2	TRBJ2-2	TRBV9	NA	TGTGCCACGGGAGGGAACACCGGGGAGCTGTTTTTT	CATGGNTGELFF
NA	TRBJ2-7	TRBV10-2	NA	TGCGCCAGCAGGAGGACGTCGCACGAGCAGTACTTC	CASRRTSHEQYF
NA	TRBJ1-4	TRBV5-4	NA	TGTGCCAGCGGACCGAGGGACGGGAATGAAAAACTGTTTTTT	CASGPRDGNEKLFF
NA	TRBJ1-3	TRBV6-5	NA	TGTGCCAGCAGTTACAGTCGACTGACCTCTGGAAACACCATATATTTT	CASSYSRLTSGNTIYF
NA	TRBJ2-3	TRBV19	NA	TGTGCCTGCAGAAGCACAGATACGCAGTATTTT	CACRSTDTQYF
TRBD2	TRBJ2-3	TRBV2	NA	TGTGCCAGCAGTGATCCTGGGACTAGCGGCACAGATACGCAGTATTTT	CASSDPGTSGTDTQYF
NA	TRBJ2-3	TRBV6-5	NA	TGTGCCAGCAGTACCAACCCGAGCACAGATACGCAGTATTTT	CASSTNPSTDTQYF
NA	TRBJ1-1	TRBV7-3	few	TGTGCCAGCAGCTCATTGGTGAACACTGAAGCTTTCTTT	CASSSLVNTEAFF
TRBD1	TRBJ1-4	TRBV28	NA	TGTGCCAGCAGTTTATGGGGGACAGGGTTCGGTGAAAAACTGTTTTTT	CASSLWGTGFGEKLFF
NA	TRBJ2-1	TRBV25-1	NA	TGTGCCAGCAGTGAATCCTCGGGGCGCCCGTCGTGGCAGTTCTTC	CASSESSGRPSWQFF
TRBD1	TRBJ1-6	TRBV2	once	TGTGCCAGCCGGGACAGGGGTAATTCACCCCTCCACTTT	CASRDRGNSPLHF
NA	TRBJ1-2	TRBV7-8	NA	TGTGCCAGCAGCTTAGTGGGCCCGATAATGAACTATGGCTACACCTTC	CASSLVGPIMNYGYTF
NA	TRBJ1-1	TRBV19	NA	TGTGCCAGTAGTATACCCTTGGTGAGCGTTGCTGAAGCTTTCTTT	CASSIPLVSVAEAFF
NA	TRBJ1-3	TRBV28	NA	TGTGCCAGCACCAACCCGGGGGGCGGAGGAAACACCATATATTTT	CASTNPGGGGNTIYF
NA	TRBJ1-2	TRBV7-2	NA	TGTGCCAGCAGCATCTACTATGGCTACACCTTC	CASSIYYGYTF
TRBD1	TRBJ2-5	TRBV28	NA	TGTGCCAGCACCGCCTCCGGGACAGAAGAGACCCAGTACTTC	CASTASGTEETQYF
TRBD1	TRBJ1-1	TRBV7-9	NA	TGTGCCAGCAGCCCGACAGGGGCTGACACTGAAGCTTTCTTT	CASSPTGADTEAFF
NA	TRBJ2-6	TRBV21-1	NA	TGTGCCAGCAGCTACAAGGCAGGGAAAAATCCTAGCTCTGGGGCCAACGTCCTGACTTTC	CASSYKAGKNPSSGANVLTF
NA	TRBJ1-6	TRBV15	NA	TGTGCCACCAGCAGAGTGGGGGCTCCCAATTCACCCCTCCACTTT	CATSRVGAPNSPLHF
NA	TRBJ2-3	TRBV7-2	once	TGTGCCAGCAGAGGAGGTACTAGCACAGATACGCAGTATTTT	CASRGGTSTDTQYF
NA	TRBJ2-7	TRBV7-2	few	TGTGCCAGCAGCTTAATAGACGGAGGCCTACCCTACGAGCAGTACTTC	CASSLIDGGLPYEQYF
NA	TRBJ2-6	TRBV29-1	NA	TGCAGCGTTGAATCGGGATCCGGCGTCCTGACTTTC	CSVESGSGVLTF
NA	TRBJ1-1	TRBV20-1	NA	TGCAGTGTTCAGAAGAACACTGAAGCTTTCTTT	CSVQKNTEAFF
NA	TRBJ1-2	TRBV5-4	NA	TGTGCCAGCAGCTCGGCCAGACTCCAGTATGGCTACACCTTC	CASSSARLQYGYTF
NA	TRBJ1-2	TRBV6-2/TRBV6-3	NA	TGTGCCAGCAGTTACCTTGCAGGGACTAACTATGGCTACACCTTC	CASSYLAGTNYGYTF
TRBD1	TRBJ2-5	TRBV11-2	NA	TGTGCCAGCAGCCCCAGAGTTCGGACAGGGTTGCAGACCCAGTACTTC	CASSPRVRTGLQTQYF
TRBD2	TRBJ2-3	TRBV5-1	NA	TGCGCCAGCAGCCCGAGGGCGGGAGGGAGCACAGATACGCAGTATTTT	CASSPRAGGSTDTQYF
NA	TRBJ2-5	TRBV2	once	TGTGCCAGCGCGGCTCGGAATCCGGAGACCCAGTACTTC	CASAARNPETQYF
NA	TRBJ1-2	TRBV2	NA	TGTGCCAGCAGTGTGGCCCGGGAGGGCTACACCTTC	CASSVAREGYTF